This is a list of T cell receptor beta chains from one sample in a study of brain T cells in children with intractable seizures. Using immunoSEQ multiplex PCR, the repertoire was profiled, and TCRdb retains in-frame clones only, with some absent. The sample has 88,000 or so clones; more than 75% are singletons. The material was peripheral blood, obtained at surgery. Every receptor here comes from a girl aged 2-15 years with Rasmussen encephalitis and intractable seizures. Both conserved end residues are part of each CDR3. D genes are given only for firm matches. Clone size is shown for a subset of rows, as once, few, many or a class of expanded clone.

d_call clone_size j_call v_call cdr3_nt cdr3_aa
NA NA TRBJ2-1 TRBV30 TGTGCCTGTCCGACGCGGGGCAATGAGCAGTTCTTC CACPTRGNEQFF
TRBD2 NA TRBJ2-3 TRBV5-1 TGCGCCAGCAGCCAAAGCGGGGCGGATACGCAGTATTTT CASSQSGADTQYF
TRBD1 few TRBJ1-1 TRBV6-1 TGTGCCAGCAGTGGAGCAGGGGGTGGAACTGAAGCTTTCTTT CASSGAGGGTEAFF
TRBD1 few TRBJ1-1 TRBV5-5 TGTGCCAGCAGTTGGGACAGACTCAAAGCTTTCTTT CASSWDRLKAFF
TRBD1 NA TRBJ1-2 TRBV24-1 TGTGCCACCAGTGAGCCCGGACAGGGGACTGGCTACACCTTC CATSEPGQGTGYTF
NA NA TRBJ1-1 TRBV3-1/TRBV3-2 TGTGCCAGCAGCCCATTAGAAGGCATGAACACTGAAGCTTTCTTT CASSPLEGMNTEAFF
NA NA TRBJ2-7 TRBV11-2 TGTGCCAGCAGCTTTGGCCTTAGGGGTTACGAGCAGTACTTC CASSFGLRGYEQYF
NA NA TRBJ2-3 TRBV29-1 TGCAGCGTTGTTAAGGTGTCCATGGGGCGGAAGTATTTT CSVVKVSMGRKYF
TRBD1 NA TRBJ1-1 TRBV29-1 TGCAGCGTGATCCCCCAGGGGGGAGCTTTCTTT CSVIPQGGAFF
NA NA TRBJ1-6 TRBV9 TGTGCCAGCAGCACCCGGGACTTTAATTCACCCCTCCACTTT CASSTRDFNSPLHF
TRBD1 NA TRBJ2-5 TRBV7-9 TGTGCCAGCAGCTTATCCGGGACAGGGTGGGAGACCCAGTACTTC CASSLSGTGWETQYF
NA NA TRBJ2-7 TRBV7-9 TGTGCCAGCAGCCCCCCTGCCGGGACGGAAGACTCCTACGAGCAGTACTTC CASSPPAGTEDSYEQYF
TRBD1 NA TRBJ2-7 TRBV27 TGTGCCCCAGGGAGACCAGGGGGCTCCTACGAGCAGTACTTC CAPGRPGGSYEQYF
NA NA TRBJ1-4 TRBV5-1 TGCGCCAGCACCGACGCGGGCGGGGCTAATGAAAAACTGTTTTTT CASTDAGGANEKLFF
TRBD1 once TRBJ1-2 TRBV7-6 TGTGCCAGCAGCCCCCGGGACAGAGCTAACTATGGCTACACCTTC CASSPRDRANYGYTF
TRBD1 NA TRBJ1-1 TRBV28 TGTGCCAGCAGTCCCTGGGACAGGGAGAATACTGAAGCTTTCTTT CASSPWDRENTEAFF
TRBD1 NA TRBJ2-5 TRBV27 TGTGCCAGCAGGACAGGGAGACGCGAGACCCAGTACTTC CASRTGRRETQYF
TRBD1 NA TRBJ2-5 TRBV20-1 TGCAGTGCTAGGACAGGGGAGACCCAGTACTTC CSARTGETQYF
TRBD1 NA TRBJ2-7 TRBV28 TGTGCCAGCAGTCTCTCCGGGACAGGGGCCTACGAGCAGTACTTC CASSLSGTGAYEQYF
NA NA TRBJ1-2 TRBV7-9 TGTGCCAGCAGCTTACTTCCAGGGCGAAGGCGAATTAACTATGGCTACACCTTC CASSLLPGRRRINYGYTF
NA NA TRBJ2-1 TRBV27 TGTGCCAGCAGTTTAGGGCTGGGCCCTCCCTACAATGAGCAGTTCTTC CASSLGLGPPYNEQFF
NA NA TRBJ1-1 TRBV7-9 TGTGCCAGCAGCCCCCTACTCCAGATTGAAGCTTTCTTT CASSPLLQIEAFF
TRBD1 NA TRBJ2-7 TRBV19 TGTGCCAGTAGTATAGGACAGGGGGCTTCCTACGAGCAGTACTTC CASSIGQGASYEQYF
NA once TRBJ2-1 TRBV30 TGTGCCTGGAGTGAATTGGACAGATACTCGAATGAGCAGTTCTTC CAWSELDRYSNEQFF
TRBD1 once TRBJ1-5 TRBV5-4 TGTGCCAGCAGCTTAATTGACCGGGACAGGGAATACAATCAGCCCCAGCATTTT CASSLIDRDREYNQPQHF
NA NA TRBJ1-2 TRBV27 TGTGCCAGCAGTTTATCTGGGGGGGGCAACTATGGCTACACCTTC CASSLSGGGNYGYTF
NA NA TRBJ1-2 TRBV12-3/TRBV12-4 TGTGCCAGCAGTTTCCCCGGGGTGCGCGGCTACACCTTC CASSFPGVRGYTF
NA NA TRBJ1-5 TRBV7-9 TGTGCCAGCAGCTTAGAGGATAGCAATCAGCCCCAGCATTTT CASSLEDSNQPQHF
NA few TRBJ1-2 TRBV2 TGTGCCAGCAGTCAGGTTAACTATGGCTACACCTTC CASSQVNYGYTF
NA NA TRBJ2-1 TRBV11-2 TGTGCCAGCAGCTTGGCTAGAATCTACAATGAGCAGTTCTTC CASSLARIYNEQFF
TRBD1 NA TRBJ1-2 TRBV28 TGTGCCAGCAGTAAACCACCGGGACAGGTGAACTATGGCTACACCTTC CASSKPPGQVNYGYTF
NA few TRBJ1-2 TRBV7-3 TGTGCCAGCAGCCCTAACAGGGTGGAGGGCTACACCTTC CASSPNRVEGYTF
NA NA TRBJ2-7 TRBV27 TGTGCCAGCAGTTTGACCGCGGGACGCTTCTACGAGCAGTACTTC CASSLTAGRFYEQYF
TRBD2 NA TRBJ2-1 TRBV3-1/TRBV3-2 TGTGCCAGCAGCCCTCGGAAGGGACTAGCGGGAGGGGGGGGTTCCTACAATGAGCAGTTCTTC CASSPRKGLAGGGGSYNEQFF
NA NA TRBJ2-5 TRBV5-4 TGTGCCAGCAGCTTGGCTGCGATCCAAGAGACCCAGTACTTC CASSLAAIQETQYF
TRBD2 NA TRBJ2-1 TRBV5-1 TGCGCCAGCAGCTTGGCCCCTAGCGGGCGTTCGTCCAATGAGCAGTTCTTC CASSLAPSGRSSNEQFF
NA NA TRBJ2-7 TRBV2 TGTGCCAGCAGTTGGGGGGACTACGAGCAGTACTTC CASSWGDYEQYF
TRBD2 NA TRBJ2-7 TRBV6-1 TGTGCCAGCAGTGATCCTGTCGGGGGGGCTAGACTGACCTACGAGCAGTACTTC CASSDPVGGARLTYEQYF
NA NA TRBJ2-7 TRBV6-5 TGTGCCAGCAGACCCCAGGCGTTAGCCTACGAGCAGTACTTC CASRPQALAYEQYF
NA NA TRBJ2-3 TRBV7-3 TGTGCCAGCAGCCAGTATGCTTCAGATACGCAGTATTTT CASSQYASDTQYF
NA NA TRBJ1-1 TRBV6-5 TGTGCCAGCAGTCGACAGGCTAACACTGAAGCTTTCTTT CASSRQANTEAFF
TRBD1 once TRBJ2-1 TRBV5-1 TGCGCCAGCAGCCCCGGGATGGACAGGGGATACAATGAGCAGTTCTTC CASSPGMDRGYNEQFF
NA NA TRBJ2-1 TRBV10-1 TGCGCCAGCAGGAGAAATGAGGCTACCGGAAGCTCCTACAATGAGCAGTTCTTC CASRRNEATGSSYNEQFF
TRBD1 NA TRBJ1-1 TRBV15 TGTGCCACCAGCCGGACCATCCGACAGGGGGCTTTCTTT CATSRTIRQGAFF
TRBD1 NA TRBJ1-5 TRBV14 TGTGCCAGCAGCCGCGGACAGGGAAATCAGCCCCAGCATTTT CASSRGQGNQPQHF
NA NA TRBJ2-7 TRBV12-3/TRBV12-4 TGTGCCAGCAGTTTAGGGACAGACTACGAGCAGTACTTC CASSLGTDYEQYF
TRBD1 NA TRBJ1-2 TRBV6-6 TGTGCCAGCACTTTAACCGGGACAGACTATGGCTACACCTTC CASTLTGTDYGYTF
TRBD1 NA TRBJ2-7 TRBV6-5 TGTGCCAGCAGTTACGGACAGGGGGCTTACGAGCAGTACTTC CASSYGQGAYEQYF
TRBD1 medium-sized TRBJ1-4 TRBV5-1 TGCGCCAGCAGCTGGGGACAGGAGACAGCAACTAATGAAAAACTGTTTTTT CASSWGQETATNEKLFF
NA few TRBJ1-3 TRBV27 TGTGCCAGCATGAACCGGGGTGGAAACACCATATATTTT CASMNRGGNTIYF
NA NA TRBJ1-5 TRBV2 TGTGCCAGCACTAAAGGGGCCGGGGTTCAGCCCCAGCATTTT CASTKGAGVQPQHF
NA NA TRBJ1-2 TRBV9 TGTGCCAGCAGCCCACCCATGGTTTATAACTATGGCTACACCTTC CASSPPMVYNYGYTF